The clone carrying this T cell receptor (beta chain) appeared a few times. The antigen remains unidentified. Amplification targeted TCR beta CDR3 regions from RNA transcripts. The primer set for the first-round RT-PCR of the TCR CDR3 was HTBI. TCRdb redid the calling of the multiplex PCR reads with MiXCR, one entry per CDR3 protein. Of 450,000 to 650,000 distinct CDR3 sequences listed, roughly 18% are singletons. These data belong to a study of T cells in Graves' hyperthyroidism and ophthalmopathy. Whole-study findings and limits: Most expanded thyroid clonotypes above 0.001 recurred in blood. Patients with ophthalmopathy were separated from those with stable hyperthyroidism by a 13 V-J model.

The V gene's germline CDR1 is LNHDA and CDR2 SQIVND (reference sequence). This CDR3 region has 15 residues. V was cut by 4 bases and J by 7 bases, with 19 bases left in between. Clinical Activity Scores of at least 3, NOSPECS grades of at least 4 and durations under 3 months characterized ophthalmopathy patients. For the diagnoses, clinical symptoms, serum thyroxine and TRAb, thyroid ultrasound and orbital computed tomography were used. The rearrangement uses TRBV19 and TRBJ1-2; D is unclear. The source of this sequence is a woman aged 18-29 years with Graves' ophthalmopathy. Source material: blood. The DNA of the CDR3 is TGTGCCAGTAGTAGGGCCGAAGCCACCCTCGGTGGCTACACCTTC. The encoded protein is CASSRAEATLGGYTF.